These 5 T cell receptor beta chains were all obtained from the same sample, sequenced in a study of blood T cell repertoires in COVID-19. Measured with immunoSEQ multiplex PCR; TCRdb has only the in-frame clones, and not every one. The data show 340,000 or so clones, more than 75% seen once. The specimen was peripheral blood. The receptors originated from a man aged 50-59 years with active or convalescent COVID-19.

This rearrangement joins TRBV3-1 (or the pseudogene TRBV3-2) to TRBJ1-5; D is uncertain. Looked up from germline, CDR1 is LGHDT and CDR2 is YNNKEL (reference sequence). V lost 1 base to trimming and J lost 7 bases, with 8 bases between them. The CDR3 is made up of 13 amino acids. The CDR3 here is CASSQAGSQPQHF. The CDR3 nucleotides read TGTGCCAGCAGCCAAGCGGGGTCCCAGCCCCAGCATTTT.

Here the CDR3 reads CASSHGLAGGRADTQYF. The CDR3 coding sequence is TGTGCCAGCAGCCACGGACTAGCGGGGGGGCGGGCAGATACGCAGTATTTT. J is TRBJ2-3 and V is TRBV4-2; 15 bases are shared with TRBD2. The CDR3 sequence is 17 residues long. The germline gives CDR1 LGHNA, CDR2 YNFKEQ. V gave up 3 bases and J gave up 4 bases; unmatched junction bases: 5.

The chain uses TRBV11-2 and TRBJ2-7, with 7 bases identical to TRBD2. This CDR3 region has 14 residues. After removal of 5 bases from V and 2 bases from J, the junction contained 6 bases not matched to a gene. Germline loops: CDR1 SGHAT, CDR2 FQNNGV. CDR3 DNA: TGTGCCAGCAGCCCCCAGCGGGGTGCCTACGAGCAGTACTTC. Its protein is CASSPQRGAYEQYF. Variable domain in full (rest from reference TRBV11-2 and TRBJ2-7): EAGVAQSPRYKIIEKRQSVAFWCNPISGHATLYWYQQILGQGPKLLIQFQNNGVVDDSQLPKDRFSAERLKGVDSTLKIQPAKLEDSAVYLCASSPQRGAYEQYFGPGTRLTVT.

The genes are TRBV10-2 and TRBJ2-2; perhaps TRBD1 as D (6 bases). With 6 bases removed from V and 9 bases from J, the gap between germline ends came to 17 bases. Germline values: CDR1 WSHSY, CDR2 SAAADI. The CDR3 runs 14 residues. The CDR3 nucleotides are TGCGCCAGCAGGCGAGCAGGGGTTGACCGGGAGCTGTTTTTT. This encodes CASRRAGVDRELFF.

J is TRBJ1-2 and V is TRBV3-1 (or the pseudogene TRBV3-2); possible D gene TRBD1, 5 bases. CDR1 LGHDT and CDR2 YNNKEL come from the germline V gene (reference sequence). Trimming pared 1 base from V and 8 bases from J, leaving 14 bases between. This CDR3 has 14 amino acids. Here the CDR3 reads CASSQVGGSKGYTF. CDR3 nucleotides: TGTGCCAGCAGCCAAGTGGGGGGATCGAAAGGCTACACCTTC.